The 23 T cell receptor beta chains listed next were all sequenced from one sample in a study of identical twins. Via MiXCR, TCRdb re-called the 5' RACE reads, giving one row per CDR3 protein. The table records some 500,000 distinct CDR3 sequences, roughly a fifth of them present only once. The same sample was also used in a study of T cells expressing NK-cell markers.

Specimen: CD4+ T cells sorted from blood. These receptor sequences come from a woman under 30 in good health.

This clonotype was seen at least ten times. This chain connects TRBV20-1 to TRBJ1-1, with unresolved D. The V end was cut by 3 bases, the J end by 1 base, with 9 bases between. The CDR3 totals 13 residues. The germline V gene has CDR1 DFQATT and CDR2 SNEGSKA (reference sequence). In nucleotides, the CDR3 is TGCAGTGCTAGTCGATCCCCGAACACTGAAGCTTTCTTT. Its translation: CSASRSPNTEAFF.

This clonotype turned up a few times. V gene TRBV7-9 combines with J gene TRBJ1-1; weak D call: TRBD1 (5 bases). The ends were cut back, 0 bases at V and 4 bases at J, with 12 bases in the middle. The CDR3 is 15 amino acids. Germline V gene sequence: CDR1 SEHNR, CDR2 FQNEAQ (reference sequence). CDR3 amino acids: CASSLAGQGSTEAFF. The CDR3 nucleotides are TGTGCCAGCAGCTTAGCGGGTCAGGGAAGCACTGAAGCTTTCTTT.

This clonotype was seen a few times. The chain carries TRBV23-1 and TRBJ2-3; no clear D gene. TRBV23-1 is annotated as an ORF whose role is uncertain. V was clipped by 4 bases and J by 2 bases, with 13 bases between them. The CDR3 extends over 15 amino acids. The CDR3 nucleotides read TGCGCCAGCAGTCTAACCCGACACGACACAGATACGCAGTATTTT. This translates into CASSLTRHDTDTQYF.

The V call is TRBV11-2, the J call TRBJ2-1, with unresolved D. The CDR3 has 16 amino acids. Trimming stripped 2 bases from V and 3 bases from J, with 14 bases between. Germline V gene lookup returns CDR1 SGHAT and CDR2 FQNNGV. CDR3 protein: CASSLPPGGNYNEQFF. For the CDR3, the DNA is TGTGCCAGCAGCTTACCCCCGGGCGGAAACTACAATGAGCAGTTCTTC.

This chain connects TRBV9 to TRBJ1-2, with TRBD1 as a possible D gene (6 bases). This CDR3 has 13 residues. In germline, CDR1 is SGDLS, CDR2 YYNGEE. Trimming stripped 6 bases from V and 2 bases from J, with 11 bases between. The CDR3 sequence: CASTVQGNYGYTF. CDR3 nucleotides: TGTGCCAGCACAGTACAGGGCAACTATGGCTACACCTTC.

This clonotype was detected only a few times. A read error may account for a junction end that differs from germline. The chain carries TRBV5-6 and TRBJ2-1; D not resolved. This CDR3 comprises 12 residues. The germline V gene encodes CDR1 SGHDT and CDR2 YYEEEE. CDR3 in DNA: TGTGCCAGCACCTTGGCCCAACGTGAGCAGTTCTTC. Translated, it gives CASTLAQREQFF.

V gene TRBV30 combines with J gene TRBJ2-1; tentatively, D is TRBD1 (5 bases). Trimming left V 5 bases short and J 8 bases short, with 10 bases between. This CDR3 is built from 11 residues. Germline V gene lookup returns CDR1 GTSNPN and CDR2 SVGIG (reference sequence). The CDR3 protein is CAWAGFHEQFF. The CDR3 region has the DNA TGTGCCTGGGCAGGGTTCCATGAGCAGTTCTTC.

V gene TRBV29-1 combines with J gene TRBJ2-3, with D possibly called TRBD1 or TRBD2 (5 bases each). Germline V CDR1 and CDR2: SQVTM, ANQGSEA. The CDR3 sequence is 12 residues long. Deletions cut 8 bases from V and 3 bases from J, with 12 bases between. The CDR3 DNA is TGCAGCTCAGGATGGGGGACAGATACGCAGTATTTT. It translates to CSSGWGTDTQYF.

This clonotype turned up a few times. CDR3 amino acids: CASSYQTGWNYGYTF. The CDR3 region has the DNA TGTGCCAGCAGTTACCAGACAGGTTGGAACTATGGCTACACCTTC. The rearrangement links TRBV6-5 to TRBJ1-2; the D gene is possibly TRBD1 (6 bases). The germline gives CDR1 MNHEY, CDR2 SVGAGI. The CDR3 runs 15 residues. The V and J ends lost 2 bases and 2 bases respectively, with 12 bases between them.

This clonotype was counted between two and nine times. Written as DNA, the CDR3 is TGTGCCAGCTCCCTTGGGGAATGGCAGCCCCAGCATTTT. This codes for CASSLGEWQPQHF. The chain carries TRBV12-3 or TRBV12-4 and TRBJ1-5; D not certain. The CDR3 runs to 13 residues. V gave up 8 bases and J gave up 7 bases, with 15 bases separating them.

This chain uses TRBV5-1 with TRBJ1-4; D uncertain. This CDR3 region has 14 residues. Per the germline V gene, CDR1 is SGHRS and CDR2 is YFSETQ. The germline V and J ends were trimmed by 6 bases and 6 bases, with 15 bases remaining between them. CDR3 sequence: CASTWEGTDEKLFF. For the CDR3, the DNA is TGCGCCAGCACCTGGGAGGGTACGGATGAAAAACTGTTTTTT.

This chain uses TRBV12-5 with TRBJ2-2; D may match TRBD1 or TRBD2 (5 bases each). Germline loops: CDR1 LGHNT, CDR2 FRNRAP. V was clipped by 0 bases and J by 6 bases, with 11 bases between them. The CDR3 has 15 residues. CDR3 nucleotide sequence: TGTGCTAGTGGTTTGGTATTAGGGGACGCCGGGGAGCTGTTTTTT. This sequence encodes CASGLVLGDAGELFF.

In this sample, this clonotype turned up a few times. This sequence joins TRBV27 and TRBJ2-6; 8 positions agree with TRBD1. V was pared by 5 bases and J by 4 bases, with 10 bases of the junction left unmatched. The germline V gene has CDR1 MNHEY and CDR2 SMNVEV (reference sequence). The CDR3 has 17 amino acids. CDR3 loop: CASSRDRWGTGANVLTF. The CDR3 DNA reads TGTGCCAGCAGTCGGGACAGGTGGGGAACCGGGGCCAACGTCCTGACTTTC. The full variable domain, with the rest looked up from reference TRBV27 and TRBJ2-6, is EAQVTQNPRYLITVTGKKLTVTCSQNMNHEYMSWYRQDPGLGLRQIYYSMNVEVTDKGDVPEGYKVSRKEKRNFPLILESPSPNQTSLYFCASSRDRWGTGANVLTFGAGSRLTVL.

This clonotype has just a few counts. This chain uses TRBV4-2 with TRBJ2-3; no reliable D call. Germline V gene data show CDR1 as LGHNA and CDR2 as YNFKEQ. V lost 0 bases, J lost 4 bases, and 17 bases lay in between. The length of the CDR3 is 17 residues. CDR3 region: CASSQDILYGGADTQYF. CDR3 DNA sequence: TGTGCCAGCAGCCAAGATATCCTGTATGGTGGGGCAGATACGCAGTATTTT.

V and J are TRBV20-1 and TRBJ1-2; D ambiguous. The CDR3 spans 13 residues. V was trimmed by 3 bases and J by 1 base, leaving 9 bases between them. Germline V CDR1 and CDR2: DFQATT, SNEGSKA (reference sequence). The CDR3 region has the DNA TGCAGTGCTAGTCCCAGAGATAACTATGGCTACACCTTC. Translating it yields CSASPRDNYGYTF.

This clonotype was counted only a few times. The chain links TRBV20-1 to TRBJ1-5; unclear D gene. From germline, CDR1 is DFQATT and CDR2 SNEGSKA (reference sequence). Trimming cost V 0 bases and J 1 base, with 10 bases left between them. This CDR3 is built from 15 residues. CDR3: CSARESLQSNQPQHF. For the CDR3, the DNA is TGCAGTGCTAGAGAATCGTTGCAGAGCAATCAGCCCCAGCATTTT.

This clonotype has just a few counts. This rearrangement joins TRBV30 to TRBJ2-1; D possibly matches TRBD1 or TRBD2 (5 bases each). The CDR3 has 15 residues. V lost 6 bases to trimming and J lost 2 bases, with 17 bases between them. The V gene's germline CDR1 is GTSNPN and CDR2 SVGIG (reference sequence). The DNA for the CDR3 is TGTGCCTGCACCTCGGGGCGGGCCGCCTACAATGAGCAGTTCTTC. Translated: CACTSGRAAYNEQFF.

This sequence joins TRBV14 and TRBJ2-7; D perhaps matches TRBD2 (5 bases). Germline CDR1 SGHDN, CDR2 FVKESK. Trimming took off 2 bases at V and 1 base at J, with 12 bases between the two ends. This CDR3 has 15 residues. The CDR3 bases are TGTGCCAGCAGCCAAACCGGACTGCCTTCCTACGAGCAGTACTTC. Its protein product is CASSQTGLPSYEQYF.

This sequence joins TRBV12-3 or TRBV12-4 and TRBJ2-1; the D is unclear. CDR3 length: 16 amino acids. Trimming pared 2 bases from V and 2 bases from J, leaving 13 bases between. The CDR3 bases are TGTGCCAGCAGTTTAAGGAGACCAAAACCCTACAATGAGCAGTTCTTC. It codes for CASSLRRPKPYNEQFF.

The gene calls are TRBV19 and TRBJ1-2, with D unclear. Germline V gene lookup returns CDR1 LNHDA and CDR2 SQIVND (reference sequence). CDR3 length: 13 residues. V was clipped by 7 bases and J by 5 bases, with 14 bases between them. CDR3 sequence (DNA): TGTGCCAGTATCGAGGCAGGCCGTTATGGCTACACCTTC. Protein: CASIEAGRYGYTF. The full variable domain, in which reference TRBV19 and TRBJ1-2 provide the parts outside the CDR3, is DGGITQSPKYLFRKEGQNVTLSCEQNLNHDAMYWYRQDPGQGLRLIYYSQIVNDFQKGDIAEGYSVSREKKESFPLTVTSAQKNPTAFYLCASIEAGRYGYTFGSGTRLTVV.

The chain has TRBV7-2 and TRBJ1-2, with 9 bases lining up with TRBD1. This CDR3 has 14 amino acids. V was pared by 5 bases and J by 8 bases, with 9 bases of the junction left unmatched. The germline V gene encodes CDR1 SGHTA and CDR2 FQGNSA. The CDR3: CASSQRQGVSGYTF. CDR3 sequence (DNA): TGTGCCAGCAGCCAGAGACAGGGGGTGTCAGGCTACACCTTC.

V and J are TRBV20-1 and TRBJ1-3; D call uncertain. Per the germline V gene, CDR1 is DFQATT and CDR2 is SNEGSKA (reference sequence). This CDR3 spans 15 amino acids. V was clipped by 5 bases and J by 7 bases, with 21 bases between them. Here the CDR3 reads CSAFPASSGGNTIYF. The CDR3 DNA reads as TGCAGTGCTTTTCCGGCCTCCTCGGGCGGGAACACCATATATTTT.

The rearrangement links TRBV20-1 to TRBJ2-3; D gene ambiguous. V was trimmed by 2 bases and J by 3 bases, leaving 9 bases between them. This CDR3 is built from 13 residues. Germline lookup yields CDR1 DFQATT and CDR2 SNEGSKA (reference sequence). CDR3 DNA: TGCAGTGCTAGATTCGAGTCGACAGATACGCAGTATTTT. Amino acid sequence: CSARFESTDTQYF.